This T cell receptor beta chain is from a study of breast tumors, draining lymph nodes, adjacent tissues. MiXCR, applied by TCRdb to the multiplex PCR reads, yields one record per CDR3 protein. The table records fewer than 200,000 distinct CDR3 sequences, 30% to 35% of them present only once. Breast cancer patients provided tissue from their axillary draining lymph nodes. Germline CDR1 LGHDT, CDR2 YNNKEL (reference sequence). This CDR3 comprises 12 residues. Trimming removed 1 base at V and 5 bases at J, with 5 bases between. This clonotype was seen more than once but under ten times. The sequence came from a female donor with breast cancer. Some clones in this sample may be carry-over from other donors' samples. The chain couples TRBV3-1 to TRBJ2-5; D uncertain. Sequenced sample: axillary lymph node tissue. Written as DNA, the CDR3 is TGTGCCAGCAGCCAAGCCAGGGAGACCCAGTACTTC. Translation gives CASSQARETQYF.